What follows is one T cell receptor (beta chain) and its context. Its antigen is as yet unknown. The sample originates from a study of T cell responses to AZD1222 COVID-19 vaccine. Study conclusions and caveats: The donor cohort was predominantly white British with a female majority, and clonal diversity may have been underestimated.

The CDR3 spans 17 residues. The germline V gene encodes CDR1 LGHDT and CDR2 YNNKEL (reference sequence). V dropped 4 bases and J dropped 2; count of bases not matched to a gene: 11. Profiling relied on immunoSEQ multiplex PCR, and the TCRdb table lists in-frame clones only, not all of them. The table shows about 180,000 clones, with around 88% occurring only once. The material was peripheral blood, obtained 28 days after the second AZD1222 dose. The TCR originated in an adult who received the AZD1222 COVID-19 vaccine. This chain uses TRBV3-1 (or the pseudogene TRBV3-2) with TRBJ1-2; 9 bases map to TRBD1. The CDR3 DNA sequence: TGTGCCAGCAGCCCGGACAGGGGAGGATTCTTAAACTATGGCTACACCTTC. This gives the protein CASSPDRGGFLNYGYTF.